This paragraph covers one TCR beta chain sequence. Its antigen remains unidentified. Primers: 60 Vbeta forward and 13 Jbeta reverse. Sequencing was performed with immunoSEQ multiplex PCR; in TCRdb, only in-frame clones are kept and a portion is missing. The table includes approximately 150,000 clones, 55% to 80% detected once. The data were obtained in a study of cytomegalovirus exposure and HLA in healthy donors. Overall study: From 150 million to 200 million T cells, an earlier analysis saw 100 million to 140 million unique TCR beta sequences. Study observations and caveats: By HLA locus, TCR association rates varied in a later analysis, with DRB1 showing the most and HLA-C the fewest. Cytomegalovirus status was reportedly diagnosed by the classifier with high sensitivity and specificity.

This CDR3 region has 13 residues. Trimming removed 2 bases from V and 4 bases from J, with 7 bases in between. CDR1 and CDR2 (germline): SGHRS, YFSETQ. Specimen: PBMCs. The clonotype originates from a woman aged 55-69 years in good health and CMV-seropositive. The chain combines TRBV5-1 with TRBJ2-1; D call uncertain. The CDR3 spells CASSLEWYNEQFF. The DNA for the CDR3 is TGCGCCAGCAGCTTAGAGTGGTACAATGAGCAGTTCTTC. The full variable domain, rest sourced from reference TRBV5-1 and TRBJ2-1, is KAGVTQTPRYLIKTRGQQVTLSCSPISGHRSVSWYQQTPGQGLQFLFEYFSETQRNKGNFPGRFSGRQFSNSRSEMNVSTLELGDSALYLCASSLEWYNEQFFGPGTRLTVL.